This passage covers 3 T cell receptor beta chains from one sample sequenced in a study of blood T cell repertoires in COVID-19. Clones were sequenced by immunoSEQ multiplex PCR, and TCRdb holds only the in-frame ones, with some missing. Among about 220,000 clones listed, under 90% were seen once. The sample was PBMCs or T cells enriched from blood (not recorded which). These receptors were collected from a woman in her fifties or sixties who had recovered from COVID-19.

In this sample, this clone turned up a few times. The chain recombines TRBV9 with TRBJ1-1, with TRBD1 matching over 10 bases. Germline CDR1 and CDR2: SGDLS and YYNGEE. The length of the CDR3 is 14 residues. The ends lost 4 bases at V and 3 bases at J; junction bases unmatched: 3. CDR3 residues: CASSPGQGDTEAFF. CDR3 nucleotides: TGTGCCAGCAGCCCTGGACAGGGGGACACTGAAGCTTTCTTT.

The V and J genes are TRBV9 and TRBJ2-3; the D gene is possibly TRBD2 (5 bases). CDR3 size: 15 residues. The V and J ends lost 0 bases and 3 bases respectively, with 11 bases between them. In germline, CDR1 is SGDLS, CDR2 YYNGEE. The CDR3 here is CASSVAEGGTDTQYF. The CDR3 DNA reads TGTGCCAGCAGCGTAGCAGAGGGCGGAACAGATACGCAGTATTTT. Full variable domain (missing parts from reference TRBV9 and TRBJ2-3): DSGVTQTPKHLITATGQRVTLRCSPRSGDLSVYWYQQSLDQGLQFLIQYYNGEERAKGNILERFSAQQFPDLHSELNLSSLELGDSALYFCASSVAEGGTDTQYFGPGTRLTVL.

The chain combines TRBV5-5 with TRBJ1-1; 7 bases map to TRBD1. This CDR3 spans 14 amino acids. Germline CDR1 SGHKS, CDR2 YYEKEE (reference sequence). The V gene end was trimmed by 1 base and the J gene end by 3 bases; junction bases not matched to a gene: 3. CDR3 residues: CASSLSRGYTEAFF. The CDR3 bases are TGTGCCAGCAGCTTGAGCAGGGGGTACACTGAAGCTTTCTTT.